This is a list of T cell receptor beta chains from one sample in a study of CD8 T cells in ankylosing spondylitis. MiXCR was run by TCRdb on the 5' RACE reads, yielding one entry per CDR3 protein. The sample contains about 200,000 distinct CDR3 sequences, about 13% of which appear only once. The specimen sequenced was blood, either unsorted or a sorted T cell fraction (not recorded which). All receptors derive from a male donor with ankylosing spondylitis or in good health (not recorded which). The CDR3 runs from the conserved cysteine through the conserved F or W. The D gene is left open where the match is weak. For some rows the clone size is stated as once, few or many, or as a class when expanded; others skip it.

cdr3_aa cdr3_nt d_call j_call v_call clone_size cdr3_length
CASSLDPPRSSYNEQFF TGTGCCAGCAGCTTAGATCCCCCTAGGAGCTCCTACAATGAGCAGTTCTTC NA TRBJ2-1 TRBV11-2 many 17
CSARQGTGSPYNEQFF TGCAGTGCTAGACAGGGGACCGGGTCTCCCTACAATGAGCAGTTCTTC NA TRBJ2-1 TRBV20-1 NA 16
CATSRASTSYGYTF TGTGCCACCAGCAGAGCCTCCACGAGTTATGGCTACACCTTC NA TRBJ1-2 TRBV15 NA 14
CASSPGTGWNSPLHF TGTGCCAGCAGTCCCGGGACAGGGTGGAATTCACCCCTCCACTTT TRBD1 TRBJ1-6 TRBV12-3/TRBV12-4 NA 15
CASSFRGGNTEAFF TGTGCCAGCAGCTTCCGGGGTGGGAACACTGAAGCTTTCTTT NA TRBJ1-1 TRBV5-6 NA 14
CSVLDGTNEKLFF TGCAGCGTTTTAGACGGAACTAATGAAAAACTGTTTTTT NA TRBJ1-4 TRBV29-1 few 13
CASRPLGQHTEAFF TGTGCCAGCAGACCGCTTGGGCAGCACACTGAAGCTTTCTTT NA TRBJ1-1 TRBV12-3/TRBV12-4 many 14
CASSRYGTLNEFF TGCGCCAGCAGCCGCTACGGGACCCTAAATGAGTTCTTC NA TRBJ2-1 TRBV5-1 NA 13
CASRTGGPYNEQFF TGTGCCAGCAGGACCGGGGGGCCCTACAATGAGCAGTTCTTC NA TRBJ2-1 TRBV12-3/TRBV12-4 many 14
CASSPGTLYSNQPQHF TGTGCCAGCAGCCCCGGGACACTTTATAGCAATCAGCCCCAGCATTTT NA TRBJ1-5 TRBV5-5 few 16
CASSEGDSYGYTF TGTGCCAGCAGTGAAGGGGACAGCTATGGCTACACCTTC TRBD1 TRBJ1-2 TRBV2 NA 13
CASQSPGPMNTEAFF TGTGCCAGCCAAAGCCCAGGTCCTATGAACACTGAAGCTTTCTTT NA TRBJ1-1 TRBV7-9 few 15
CASSRTSGSIVEQFF TGCGCCAGCAGCCGCACTAGCGGGAGTATAGTTGAGCAGTTCTTC TRBD2 TRBJ2-1 TRBV4-1 NA 15
CASSLDGPLYEQYF TGTGCCAGCAGCTTGGACGGGCCTCTCTACGAGCAGTACTTC NA TRBJ2-7 TRBV6-1 many 14
CASSLVRDRGKEMETQYF TGTGCCAGCAGTTTGGTCCGGGACAGGGGTAAGGAGATGGAGACCCAGTACTTC TRBD1 TRBJ2-5 TRBV12-3/TRBV12-4 NA 18
CASSQEAPTTSGRRETQYF TGTGCCAGCAGCCAGGAGGCCCCTACCACTAGCGGGAGGAGGGAGACCCAGTACTTC TRBD2 TRBJ2-5 TRBV14 few 19
CAWSLPPDRDTGELFF TGTGCCTGGAGTTTGCCTCCGGACAGGGACACCGGGGAGCTGTTTTTT TRBD1 TRBJ2-2 TRBV30 NA 16
CASSLNSAYEQYF TGCGCCAGCAGCTTGAACAGCGCCTACGAGCAGTACTTC NA TRBJ2-7 TRBV5-1 few 13
CASSLGVRTGNKLFF TGTGCCAGCAGCTTAGGCGTAAGGACAGGGAATAAACTGTTTTTT TRBD1 TRBJ1-4 TRBV11-2 few 15
CASSPATSGSTNEQFF TGTGCCAGCTCACCTGCGACTAGCGGGAGTACAAATGAGCAGTTCTTC TRBD2 TRBJ2-1 TRBV18 few 16
CATSDLQHTEQFF TGTGCCACCAGTGATTTGCAACATACGGAGCAGTTCTTC NA TRBJ2-1 TRBV24-1 many 13
CAATDVRGISTGELFF TGTGCCGCAACCGATGTGCGGGGTATTTCCACCGGGGAGCTGTTTTTT NA TRBJ2-2 TRBV18 many 16
CASSLRPTGGVRNIQYF TGCGCCAGCAGCCTCCGGCCCACGGGGGGGGTCAGAAACATTCAGTACTTC TRBD2 TRBJ2-4 TRBV4-1 few 17
CASRRSYNEQFF TGTGCCAGCAGGAGGTCCTACAATGAGCAGTTCTTC NA TRBJ2-1 TRBV27 many 12
CASSDRDRGNEQYF TGTGCCAGCAGTGACCGGGACAGGGGAAACGAGCAGTACTTC TRBD1 TRBJ2-7 TRBV25-1 many 14
CASSLTGVSETQYF TGCGCCAGCAGCCTAACAGGGGTCAGCGAGACCCAGTACTTC TRBD1 TRBJ2-5 TRBV5-1 many 14
CASSYSYGADSSYEQYF TGTGCCAGCAGTTACTCATATGGGGCCGACAGCTCCTACGAGCAGTACTTC NA TRBJ2-7 TRBV6-5 many 17
CASSLTSKDTQYF TGTGCCAGCAGCTTGACTAGCAAGGATACGCAGTATTTT TRBD2 TRBJ2-3 TRBV7-9 few 13
CAISSRGNTEAFF TGTGCCATCAGTTCCCGGGGGAACACTGAAGCTTTCTTT NA TRBJ1-1 TRBV10-3 NA 13
CASSFPDGGALDTGELFF TGCGCCAGCAGCTTCCCTGACGGGGGGGCCTTGGACACCGGGGAGCTGTTTTTT TRBD2 TRBJ2-2 TRBV5-1 many 18
CASSYSSDVQNANTGELFF TGTGCCAGCAGTTACTCGTCGGACGTCCAGAACGCGAACACCGGGGAGCTGTTTTTT NA TRBJ2-2 TRBV6-5 few 19
CASSLVGAGTYGYTF TGCGCCAGCAGCTTGGTGGGGGCAGGGACCTATGGCTACACCTTC NA TRBJ1-2 TRBV5-1 few 15
CASSQEATSNTDTQYF TGTGCCAGCAGCCAAGAGGCCACTAGCAACACAGATACGCAGTATTTT NA TRBJ2-3 TRBV3-1 NA 16
CASSFVGGPYQETQYF TGCGCCAGCAGCTTCGTGGGAGGGCCGTACCAAGAGACCCAGTACTTC TRBD2 TRBJ2-5 TRBV5-1 many 16
CSGQGQEDTQYF TGCAGCGGACAGGGCCAGGAGGATACGCAGTATTTT TRBD1 TRBJ2-3 TRBV29-1 many 12
CASSSILTPNYEQYF TGTGCCAGCAGTTCCATCCTCACTCCAAACTACGAGCAGTACTTC NA TRBJ2-7 TRBV27 few 15
CASSSSRIDNSPLRF TGCGCCAGCAGTTCTTCTCGGATAGATAATTCACCCCTCCGCTTT NA TRBJ1-6 TRBV5-1 NA 15
CSATTGENTEAFF TGCAGTGCGACTACAGGGGAGAACACTGAAGCTTTCTTT TRBD1 TRBJ1-1 TRBV20-1 few 13
CASSLYKNIQYF TGTGCCAGCAGCCTATACAAAAACATTCAGTACTTC NA TRBJ2-4 TRBV5-6 few 12
CAWAGLAGVIDTQYF TGTGCCTGGGCCGGGCTAGCGGGAGTTATAGATACGCAGTATTTT TRBD2 TRBJ2-3 TRBV30 NA 15
CASSLASSGTSQFF TGTGCCAGCAGCTTGGCCTCTAGCGGGACAAGCCAGTTCTTC TRBD2 TRBJ2-1 TRBV5-6 few 14
CASSEKVVSNYEQYF TGTGCCAGCAGTGAAAAGGTGGTCTCCAACTACGAGCAGTACTTC NA TRBJ2-7 TRBV2 NA 15
CATLDISSEQYF TGCGCCACTCTGGATATCTCATCCGAGCAGTACTTC NA TRBJ2-7 TRBV10-2 NA 12
CASSLGAGGELFF TGCGCCAGCAGCTTGGGGGCAGGCGGGGAGCTGTTTTTT NA TRBJ2-2 TRBV5-1 NA 13
CASSLAAGQETQYF TGTGCCAGCAGCTTGGCGGCAGGACAAGAGACCCAGTACTTC NA TRBJ2-5 TRBV5-6 few 14
CAHSVGGETQYF TGTGCCCACTCCGTGGGGGGAGAGACCCAGTACTTC NA TRBJ2-5 TRBV6-1 NA 12
CASSQVGFNEQFF TGCGCCAGCAGCCAAGTTGGCTTCAATGAGCAGTTCTTC NA TRBJ2-1 TRBV4-1 few 13
CASRQAGGDEQFF TGTGCCAGCAGGCAAGCGGGGGGGGATGAGCAGTTCTTC TRBD2 TRBJ2-1 TRBV3-1 NA 13
CASSLEFGLAANTGELFF TGTGCCAGCAGCCTAGAATTTGGACTAGCGGCCAACACCGGGGAGCTGTTTTTT TRBD2 TRBJ2-2 TRBV7-7 NA 18